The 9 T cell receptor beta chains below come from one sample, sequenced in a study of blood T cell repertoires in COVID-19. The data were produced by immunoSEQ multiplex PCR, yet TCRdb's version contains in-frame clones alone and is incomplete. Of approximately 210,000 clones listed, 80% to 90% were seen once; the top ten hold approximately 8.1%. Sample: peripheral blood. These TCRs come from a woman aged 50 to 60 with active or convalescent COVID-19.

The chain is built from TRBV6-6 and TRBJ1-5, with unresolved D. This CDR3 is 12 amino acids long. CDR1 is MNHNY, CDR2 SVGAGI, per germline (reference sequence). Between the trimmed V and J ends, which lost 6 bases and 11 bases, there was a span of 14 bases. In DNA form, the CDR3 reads TGTGCCAGCAGCACCGCCCCGGGAGCCCAGCATTTT. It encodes CASSTAPGAQHF.

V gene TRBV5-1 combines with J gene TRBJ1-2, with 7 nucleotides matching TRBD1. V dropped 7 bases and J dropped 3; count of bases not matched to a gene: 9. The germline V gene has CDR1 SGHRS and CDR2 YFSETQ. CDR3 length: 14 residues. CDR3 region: CASGYTGTDYGYTF. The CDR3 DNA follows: TGCGCCAGCGGATATACCGGGACAGACTATGGCTACACCTTC. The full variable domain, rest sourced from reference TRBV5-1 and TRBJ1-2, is KAGVTQTPRYLIKTRGQQVTLSCSPISGHRSVSWYQQTPGQGLQFLFEYFSETQRNKGNFPGRFSGRQFSNSRSEMNVSTLELGDSALYLCASGYTGTDYGYTFGSGTRLTVV.

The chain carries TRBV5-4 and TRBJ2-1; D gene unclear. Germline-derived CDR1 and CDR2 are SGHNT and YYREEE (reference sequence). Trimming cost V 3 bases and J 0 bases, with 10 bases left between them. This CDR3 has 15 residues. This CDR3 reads CASSSTLSSYNEQFF. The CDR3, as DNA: TGTGCCAGCAGCTCGACATTGAGCTCCTACAATGAGCAGTTCTTC.

CDR3: CASSQKRGAGNTIYF. CDR3 in DNA: TGTGCCAGCAGCCAAAAGCGGGGCGCTGGAAACACCATATATTTT. The chain employs TRBV3-1 (or the pseudogene TRBV3-2) and TRBJ1-3; tentative D call: TRBD1 (5 bases). CDR1 is LGHDT and CDR2 is YNNKEL in the germline V gene (reference sequence). The CDR3 runs to 15 residues. Deletions cut 2 bases from V and 2 bases from J, with 10 bases between.

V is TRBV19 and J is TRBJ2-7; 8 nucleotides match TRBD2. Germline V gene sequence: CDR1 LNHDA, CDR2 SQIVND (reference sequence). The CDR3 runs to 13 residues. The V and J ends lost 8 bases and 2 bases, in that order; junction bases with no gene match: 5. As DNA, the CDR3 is TGTGCCAGTTCAGAGCGGGAGACCTACGAGCAGTACTTC. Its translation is CASSERETYEQYF. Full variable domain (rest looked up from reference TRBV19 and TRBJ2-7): DGGITQSPKYLFRKEGQNVTLSCEQNLNHDAMYWYRQDPGQGLRLIYYSQIVNDFQKGDIAEGYSVSREKKESFPLTVTSAQKNPTAFYLCASSERETYEQYFGPGTRLTVT.

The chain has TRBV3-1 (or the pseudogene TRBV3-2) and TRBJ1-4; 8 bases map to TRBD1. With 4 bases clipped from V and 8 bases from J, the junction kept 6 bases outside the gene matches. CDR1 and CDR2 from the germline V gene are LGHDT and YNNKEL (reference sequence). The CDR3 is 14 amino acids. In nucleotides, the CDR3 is TGTGCCAGCAGCCCCAGGGACAGGCACGAAAAACTGTTTTTT. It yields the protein CASSPRDRHEKLFF.

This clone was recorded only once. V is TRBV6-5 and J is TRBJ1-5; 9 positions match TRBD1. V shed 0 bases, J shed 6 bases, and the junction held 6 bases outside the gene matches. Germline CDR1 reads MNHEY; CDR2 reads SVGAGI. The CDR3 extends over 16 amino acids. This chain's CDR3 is CASSYSHPQGAQPQHF. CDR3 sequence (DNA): TGTGCCAGCAGTTACTCCCACCCACAGGGGGCTCAGCCCCAGCATTTT.

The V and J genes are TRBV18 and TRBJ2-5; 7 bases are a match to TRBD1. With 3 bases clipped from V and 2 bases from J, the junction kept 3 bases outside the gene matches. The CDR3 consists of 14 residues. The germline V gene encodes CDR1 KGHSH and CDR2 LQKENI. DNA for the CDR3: TGTGCCAGCTCACCGGGACAGATTCAAGAGACCCAGTACTTC. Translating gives CASSPGQIQETQYF.

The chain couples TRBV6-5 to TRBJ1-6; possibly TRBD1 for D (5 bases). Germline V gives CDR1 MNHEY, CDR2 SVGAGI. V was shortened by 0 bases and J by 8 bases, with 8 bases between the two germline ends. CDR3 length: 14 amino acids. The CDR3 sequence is CASSYSQGYSPLHF. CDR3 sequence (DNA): TGTGCCAGCAGTTACTCTCAGGGTTATTCACCCCTCCACTTT.